These 4 T cell receptor beta chains originate from one sample sequenced in a study of vaccination effects on CD4 cells after COVID-19. No cognate antigen is known for these TCRs. Before any sequencing was done, the ViraFEST assay used viral peptide pools to expand antigen-specific CD4+ T cells. Isolating CD4+ T cells followed approximately nine days of culture. BNT162b2 vaccine or mRNA-1273 vaccine was given to participants in two doses. Libraries were prepared by immunoSEQ multiplex PCR; TCRdb keeps only in-frame clonotypes and omits some of them. The sample lists under 80,000 clones, around 73% occurring once. Sequencing was performed on CD4+ T cells from PBMCs cultured with HCoV-229E spike peptides, taken after COVID-19 vaccination. The receptors originated from a human donor who received a COVID-19 vaccine.

This chain connects TRBV19 to TRBJ2-3; TRBD1 matches at 7 bases. Per the germline V gene, CDR1 is LNHDA and CDR2 is SQIVND (reference sequence). CDR3 length: 14 amino acids. V gave up 8 bases and J gave up 5 bases; unmatched junction bases: 10. The CDR3 DNA reads TGTGCCAGTTCCTCGACAGGGTTCAAAGATACGCAGTATTTT. Its translation is CASSSTGFKDTQYF.

The chain couples TRBV2 to TRBJ1-2; TRBD1 might be the D (5 bases). Germline V gene data show CDR1 as SNHLY and CDR2 as FYNNEI. The CDR3 has 13 residues. V lost 6 bases to trimming and J lost 4 bases, with 12 bases between them. CDR3 sequence (DNA): TGTGCCAGCAGCGGTACAGGCCCCTATGGCTACACCTTC. Its translation: CASSGTGPYGYTF.

This clone was observed a handful of times. This chain uses TRBV12-5 with TRBJ2-1; 10 nucleotides line up with TRBD1. Per the germline V gene, CDR1 is LGHNT and CDR2 is FRNRAP. CDR3 length: 18 residues. The V segment lost 3 bases and the J segment 4 bases; nucleotides outside the gene matches: 12. The chain's CDR3 is CASGFPLDGTGAYNEQFF. The DNA for the CDR3 is TGTGCTAGTGGTTTCCCCCTAGATGGGACAGGGGCTTACAATGAGCAGTTCTTC. The full variable domain, in which reference TRBV12-5 and TRBJ2-1 provide the parts outside the CDR3, is DARVTQTPRHKVTEMGQEVTMRCQPILGHNTVFWYRQTMMQGLELLAYFRNRAPLDDSGMPKDRFSAEMPDATLATLKIQPSEPRDSAVYFCASGFPLDGTGAYNEQFFGPGTRLTVL.

The genes are TRBV7-2 and TRBJ2-6; tentatively, D is TRBD1 (5 bases). This CDR3 region has 14 residues. The germline gives CDR1 SGHTA, CDR2 FQGNSA. V was pared by 6 bases and J by 4 bases, with 10 bases between. The CDR3, as DNA: TGTGCCAGCAGTCAATCAGGGGGGGCCAACGTCCTGACTTTC. Its protein is CASSQSGGANVLTF.